Listed here are 28 T cell receptor beta chains from one sample, sequenced in a study of T cells in Graves' hyperthyroidism and ophthalmopathy. Amplified TCR beta CDR3 regions came from RNA transcripts. A set of HTBI primers served as the primers for a first-round RT-PCR of the TCR CDR3. Each CDR3 protein is one row after TCRdb ran MiXCR on the multiplex PCR reads. The top ten hold 34% of the sample, which has some 320,000 distinct CDR3 sequences, around 13% seen once. The sequenced sample was blood. Every receptor here comes from a middle-aged woman with Graves' ophthalmopathy.

This clonotype has just a few counts. This chain joins TRBV5-1 and TRBJ2-1, with TRBD1 matching over 8 bases. V was clipped by 4 bases and J by 8 bases; unmatched bases: 11. This CDR3 has 15 residues. Germline values: CDR1 SGHRS, CDR2 YFSETQ. CDR3 residues: CASSRMTGDTDEQFF. The DNA for the CDR3 is TGCGCCAGCAGCAGAATGACAGGGGATACGGATGAGCAGTTCTTC.

This clonotype was seen repeatedly, ten times or more. CDR3 nucleotides: TGTGCCAGCAGTTTATTGGGGGTTTACTATGGCTACACCTTC. It translates to CASSLLGVYYGYTF. The chain has TRBV28 and TRBJ1-2; D perhaps matches TRBD1 (5 bases). Looked up from germline, CDR1 is MDHEN and CDR2 is SYDVKM. V lost 1 base, J lost 3 bases, and 9 bases lay in between. The CDR3 loop spans 14 amino acids.

The chain links TRBV7-9 to TRBJ2-7, with TRBD2 matching over 8 bases. The CDR3 is made up of 14 amino acids. The germline gives CDR1 SEHNR, CDR2 FQNEAQ (reference sequence). V was clipped by 4 bases and J by 7 bases; unmatched bases: 9. The CDR3 DNA sequence: TGTGCCAGCAGCTCCACCGGGACTAGTGTTGAGCAGTACTTC. As protein: CASSSTGTSVEQYF. Variable domain in full (rest from reference TRBV7-9 and TRBJ2-7): DTGVSQNPRHKITKRGQNVTFRCDPISEHNRLYWYRQTLGQGPEFLTYFQNEAQLEKSRLLSDRFSAERPKGSFSTLEIQRTEQGDSAMYLCASSSTGTSVEQYFGPGTRLTVT.

This clonotype was recorded at least ten times. The chain employs TRBV20-1 and TRBJ2-7, with TRBD2 matching over 11 bases. The CDR3 is made up of 13 amino acids. Germline CDR1 reads DFQATT; CDR2 reads SNEGSKA (reference sequence). With 3 bases clipped from V and 7 bases from J, the junction kept 5 bases outside the gene matches. The CDR3 region is CSASLAGGREQYF. The CDR3 bases are TGCAGTGCTAGCTTAGCGGGGGGGCGGGAGCAGTACTTC.

This clonotype has ten or more counts. V and J are TRBV6-1 and TRBJ2-5, with D possibly being TRBD1 (6 bases). The germline gives CDR1 MNHNS, CDR2 SASEGT. Trimming cost V 5 bases and J 2 bases, with 12 bases left between them. This CDR3 comprises 14 residues. The CDR3 loop is CASSQDRYQETQYF. DNA for the CDR3: TGTGCCAGCAGTCAGGACAGATATCAAGAGACCCAGTACTTC.

The chain links TRBV19 to TRBJ1-3; D ambiguous. The germline CDR1 and CDR2 sequences are LNHDA and SQIVND (reference sequence). CDR3 length: 17 residues. Trimming cost V 3 bases and J 0 bases, with 15 bases left between them. CDR3 sequence: CASSIFPGRNSGNTIYF. CDR3 coding DNA: TGTGCCAGTAGTATCTTCCCCGGACGGAACTCTGGAAACACCATATATTTT.

This clonotype was observed a few times. This chain uses TRBV10-1 with TRBJ1-3; D gene uncertain. Trimming shortened V by 4 bases and J by 0 bases, and 7 bases separated the two germline ends. In germline, CDR1 is WNHNN, CDR2 SYGVQD (reference sequence). The CDR3 runs 14 residues. CDR3 residues: CASSADGSGNTIYF. In DNA form, the CDR3 reads TGCGCCAGCAGTGCCGACGGCTCTGGAAACACCATATATTTT.

This clonotype was seen many times. The chain recombines TRBV3-1 with TRBJ2-1; D is perhaps TRBD2 (5 bases). The germline V gene has CDR1 LGHDT and CDR2 YNNKEL (reference sequence). CDR3 size: 14 residues. V dropped 1 base and J dropped 5 bases, with 9 bases sitting between them. DNA of the CDR3: TGTGCCAGCAGCCAAGCCGGGATCCACAATGAGCAGTTCTTC. Its protein product is CASSQAGIHNEQFF.

The CDR3 sequence is CASSLRTDSPLHF. DNA for the CDR3: TGCGCCAGCAGCCTTAGGACAGATTCACCCCTCCACTTT. V is TRBV5-1 and J is TRBJ1-6; D possibly corresponds to TRBD1 (6 bases). Germline V gene lookup returns CDR1 SGHRS and CDR2 YFSETQ. The CDR3 consists of 13 residues. Between the trimmed V and J ends, which lost 4 bases and 8 bases, there was a span of 10 bases.

The J gene is TRBJ2-7, the V gene TRBV7-9; TRBD1 aligns across 10 bases. CDR1 is SEHNR and CDR2 is FQNEAQ in the germline V gene (reference sequence). V lost 4 bases to trimming and J lost 6 bases; unmatched junction nucleotides: 9. This CDR3 region has 15 residues. CDR3 coding DNA: TGTGCCAGCAGCTCGGTGGGGACAGGGGATCGCGAGCAGTACTTC. It yields the protein CASSSVGTGDREQYF.

This clonotype appeared many times. The rearrangement joins TRBV15 to TRBJ2-7, with D unresolved. V was shortened by 3 bases and J by 6 bases, with 15 bases between the two germline ends. Germline assignment: CDR1 LNHNV and CDR2 YYDKDF (reference sequence). CDR3 length: 14 amino acids. CDR3 in amino acids: CATSRNVPLGEQYF. The CDR3 DNA sequence: TGTGCCACCAGCAGGAACGTTCCACTGGGCGAGCAGTACTTC.

This clonotype occurred many times. This rearrangement joins TRBV14 to TRBJ2-5; 7 bases align to TRBD1. CDR1 and CDR2 from the germline V gene are SGHDN and FVKESK. CDR3 length equals 16 residues. Trimming at V came to 4 bases and at J to 1 base, leaving 9 bases not matched to a gene. The CDR3 nucleotides read TGTGCCAGCAGCCCAAGCCCCGGACAGGCCCAAGAGACCCAGTACTTC. This encodes CASSPSPGQAQETQYF.

This clonotype was recorded at least ten times. The chain employs TRBV28 and TRBJ2-4; 8 nucleotides line up with TRBD1. The CDR3 runs to 16 residues. Trimming cost V 5 bases and J 3 bases; bases outside gene matches: 9. CDR1 MDHEN and CDR2 SYDVKM come from the germline V gene. The CDR3 region has the DNA TGTGCCAGCAGTCCTCAGGGGGCGGACGTCAAAAACATTCAGTACTTC. As protein: CASSPQGADVKNIQYF.

Ten or more counts support this clonotype. The gene calls are TRBV6-1 and TRBJ2-4, with D possibly TRBD1 on 5 matching bases. The germline gives CDR1 MNHNS, CDR2 SASEGT. V lost 4 bases to trimming and J lost 9 bases, with 13 bases between them. CDR3 length: 13 residues. CDR3 nucleotide sequence: TGTGCCAGCAGTGGCCAGGGTGGAGTCATTCAGTACTTC. Protein sequence: CASSGQGGVIQYF.

This clonotype was seen only a few times. The chain carries TRBV14 and TRBJ2-7; 7 bases match TRBD1. Germline CDR1 reads SGHDN; CDR2 reads FVKESK. The CDR3 contains 16 residues. The junction had 8 bases not matched to a gene; V was cut back by 3 bases and J by 0 bases. The CDR3: CASSHQGVVNSYEQYF. In nucleotides, the CDR3 is TGTGCCAGCAGCCATCAGGGGGTTGTCAACTCCTACGAGCAGTACTTC.

This clonotype was detected many times. The chain employs TRBV7-2 and TRBJ1-1, with D hard to call. This CDR3 is 16 amino acids long. CDR1 is SGHTA, CDR2 FQGNSA, per germline. The V and J ends lost 5 bases and 3 bases respectively, with 19 bases between them. CDR3 bases: TGTGCCAGCAGCCCCCAAAGGTGGATTCCAGACACTGAAGCTTTCTTT. Translating gives CASSPQRWIPDTEAFF.

This clonotype was detected many times. The chain employs TRBV11-3 and TRBJ2-5; D is ambiguous. V lost 1 base and J lost 2, with 8 bases in between. The CDR3 is 14 residues long. CDR1 is SGHNT and CDR2 is YENEEA in the germline V gene. The CDR3 here is CASSLGTEQETQYF. The CDR3 DNA reads TGTGCCAGCAGCTTAGGGACGGAACAAGAGACCCAGTACTTC.

The chain employs TRBV18 and TRBJ2-3; 10 nucleotides line up with TRBD1. Germline CDR1 and CDR2: KGHSH and LQKENI. There are 17 residues in the CDR3. Trimming at V came to 0 bases and at J to 5 bases, leaving 8 bases not matched to a gene. The CDR3 spells CASSPPRGQGNQDTQYF. CDR3 DNA sequence: TGTGCCAGCTCACCACCTCGGGGACAGGGGAATCAAGATACGCAGTATTTT.

This clonotype was seen repeatedly, ten times or more. The CDR3 spells CASGTSVNTGELFF. The CDR3 coding sequence is TGTGCCAGCGGCACTAGCGTGAACACCGGGGAGCTGTTTTTT. V usage is TRBV2 and J usage is TRBJ2-2; 7 bases fit TRBD2. CDR1 SNHLY and CDR2 FYNNEI come from the germline V gene. The CDR3 totals 14 residues. Trimming took 8 bases from V and 1 from J; bases not matched to a gene: 4.

The V gene is TRBV20-1, the J gene TRBJ2-6; D gene ambiguous. Germline V lookup: CDR1 DFQATT, CDR2 SNEGSKA (reference sequence). V dropped 2 bases and J dropped 14 bases, with 16 bases sitting between them. The CDR3 sequence is 13 residues long. For the CDR3, the DNA is TGCAGTGCTAGAAAGAGTACTGGGGTGATCCTGACTTTC. Its translation is CSARKSTGVILTF.

There are many counts of this clonotype. This chain links TRBV11-2 with TRBJ2-3; D is unclear. The CDR3 extends over 14 amino acids. Germline V gene sequence: CDR1 SGHAT, CDR2 FQNNGV. The V end was cut by 3 bases, the J end by 1 base, with 8 bases between. CDR3 coding DNA: TGTGCCAGCAGCTTCCTAGTAGGCACAGATACGCAGTATTTT. It encodes CASSFLVGTDTQYF.

The chain combines TRBV29-1 with TRBJ2-2; the match to TRBD1 covers 7 bases. Trimming cost V 2 bases and J 6 bases; bases outside gene matches: 3. The CDR3 extends over 13 amino acids. Germline loops: CDR1 SQVTM, CDR2 ANQGSEA. This chain's CDR3 is CSVERGRPGELFF. Written as DNA, the CDR3 is TGCAGCGTTGAAAGGGGGCGGCCCGGGGAGCTGTTTTTT.

V and J are TRBV27 and TRBJ2-5, with 10 bases aligning to TRBD2. V shed 0 bases, J shed 4 bases, and the junction held 5 bases outside the gene matches. CDR3 length: 16 amino acids. The V gene's germline CDR1 is MNHEY and CDR2 SMNVEV (reference sequence). CDR3 in DNA: TGTGCCAGCAGTTTATCCCTAGCGGGAGCTGGAGAGACCCAGTACTTC. This codes for CASSLSLAGAGETQYF.

This clonotype was seen repeatedly, ten times or more. The chain employs TRBV12-3 or TRBV12-4 and TRBJ1-5; 7 nucleotides line up with TRBD1. J was trimmed by 6 bases and V by 6 bases; bases with no gene match: 5. The CDR3 loop spans 13 amino acids. The CDR3 DNA follows: TGTGCCAGCAGCGACAGGGATGCTCAGCCCCAGCATTTT. Translation gives CASSDRDAQPQHF.

This clonotype has just a few counts. This sequence joins TRBV5-4 and TRBJ2-7; TRBD2 agrees at 11 bases. The germline gives CDR1 SGHNT, CDR2 YYREEE (reference sequence). The junction had 6 bases not matched to a gene; V was cut back by 4 bases and J by 3 bases. CDR3 size: 15 residues. CDR3: CASSDTGLAVYEQYF. The CDR3 DNA follows: TGTGCCAGCAGCGATACGGGACTAGCGGTCTACGAGCAGTACTTC.

The chain carries TRBV6-6 and TRBJ1-4; weak D call: TRBD1 (5 bases). The CDR3 contains 14 residues. Trimming left V 2 bases short and J 5 bases short, with 9 bases between. Germline-derived CDR1 and CDR2 are MNHNY and SVGAGI (reference sequence). CDR3 in DNA: TGTGCCAGCAGTTACAAGGGGATAAATGAAAAACTGTTTTTT. Protein: CASSYKGINEKLFF.

V usage is TRBV18 and J usage is TRBJ1-3; no clear D. CDR1 is KGHSH, CDR2 LQKENI, per germline. Trimming pared 2 bases from V and 1 base from J, leaving 12 bases between. The CDR3 spans 16 residues. In nucleotides, the CDR3 is TGTGCCAGCTCACCAGTTGGCCTACGATCTGGAAACACCATATATTTT. Its translation is CASSPVGLRSGNTIYF.

This clonotype has a count of ten or more. This chain connects TRBV30 to TRBJ2-3, with D tentatively TRBD2 (6 bases). Per germline, CDR1 GTSNPN and CDR2 SVGIG (reference sequence). Trimming pared 0 bases from V and 3 bases from J, leaving 13 bases between. The CDR3 extends over 15 amino acids. The CDR3 loop reads CAWSVEEGWTDTQYF. The CDR3 DNA sequence: TGTGCCTGGAGTGTGGAGGAGGGTTGGACAGATACGCAGTATTTT. Based on the CDR3 plus reference TRBV30 and TRBJ2-3, the full variable domain is SQTIHQWPATLVQPVGSPLSLECTVEGTSNPNLYWYRQAAGRGLQLLFYSVGIGQISSEVPQNLSASRPQDRQFILSSKKLLLSDSGFYLCAWSVEEGWTDTQYFGPGTRLTVL.